A selection of T cell receptor beta chains follows, all from one sample in a study of blood T cell repertoires in COVID-19. Assay: immunoSEQ multiplex PCR; the TCRdb copy retains only in-frame clones and omits some. The profile covers 190,000 or so clones, with 75% to 85% appearing a single time and approximately 8.7% taken by the ten largest. The sample comprised PBMCs or T cells enriched from blood (not recorded which). The receptor source for this set is a man in his forties who had recovered from COVID-19. Both conserved end residues are trimmed from each CDR3. Each record gives: CDR3 length, J gene, V gene, clone size, D gene, CDR3 protein. A D gene is named only where the DNA matches it firmly. The listing skips clone size in some rows; elsewhere it reads once, few, many or a size class.

10	TRBJ1-6	TRBV10-2	once	NA	ASSEDFSSLH
12	TRBJ2-3	TRBV6-1	NA	NA	ASSEPSPTDTQY
20	TRBJ2-1	TRBV10-3	NA	TRBD2	AISDRERRSGSTESSYNEQF
13	TRBJ2-5	TRBV19	NA	TRBD1	ASSIGARGLETQY
16	TRBJ1-5	TRBV7-8	NA	NA	ASSLGGTGIWSNQPQH
13	TRBJ2-2	TRBV2	NA	TRBD1	ASSESDRGRGELF
12	TRBJ1-5	TRBV28	NA	NA	ASSFGGSNQPQH
13	TRBJ2-2	TRBV5-1	NA	TRBD2	ASSFSGGRTGELF
12	TRBJ2-7	TRBV15	many	NA	ATSREGDYYEQY
15	TRBJ2-3	TRBV12-2	once	NA	ASRLVREEVRTDTQY
11	TRBJ1-1	TRBV2	few	TRBD1	ASKVTGFTEAF
13	TRBJ1-2	TRBV2	NA	TRBD1	ASSDSGRGANGYT
11	TRBJ1-2	TRBV10-1	few	TRBD1	ASTTQGRAGYT
15	TRBJ1-6	TRBV7-8	NA	NA	ASSLSGLGHTNSPLH
14	TRBJ2-6	TRBV5-1	few	TRBD1	ASSLGQGSGANVLT
15	TRBJ2-2	TRBV27	NA	TRBD1	ASSFHAGQGSLGELF
13	TRBJ2-3	TRBV5-1	NA	NA	ASRLAFLGTDTQY
12	TRBJ1-5	TRBV29-1	NA	TRBD1	SVMDRELNQPQH
13	TRBJ1-4	TRBV7-9	NA	NA	ASSLVAGVGEKLF
11	TRBJ2-1	TRBV29-1	NA	NA	SVGGQGNNEQF
15	TRBJ1-5	TRBV24-1	once	NA	ATSDDKGRGSNQPQH
14	TRBJ1-2	TRBV6-5	NA	NA	ASSYSTGTSNYGYT
13	TRBJ2-5	TRBV5-5	NA	NA	ASSIPPGHRETQY
10	TRBJ1-2	TRBV12-3/TRBV12-4	NA	TRBD1	ASSPDRGGYT
10	TRBJ1-2	TRBV28	NA	NA	ASSVEFGGYT
14	TRBJ2-1	TRBV2	once	TRBD2	ASRKSSGGAHNEQF
11	TRBJ2-3	TRBV6-4	NA	NA	ASSGTGPDTQY
14	TRBJ1-6	TRBV2	once	TRBD1	ASSSSTGTANSPLH